The clone carrying this TCR beta chain is a singleton in its sample. No antigen is known for it. The sample's time point: cycle 4 day 1 (C4D1), after more than five weeks of nivolumab. All trial patients relapsed after autologous stem cell transplantation. Best outcomes ranged across complete response, partial response and progressive disease. The data were produced by immunoSEQ multiplex PCR, yet TCRdb's version contains in-frame clones alone and is incomplete. Of about 50,000 clones in the sample, 90% are singletons; the top ten hold approximately 14%. The data are from a study of PD-1 blockade in classical Hodgkin lymphoma. General study points: Patients with a complete response exhibited baseline diversity comparable to newly diagnosed patients. Among the patients, those starting nivolumab under 1 year after ASCT were excluded. Reported baseline diversity: healthy donors highest, relapsed/refractory patients lowest.

From germline, CDR1 is SGHRS and CDR2 YFSETQ. The CDR3 has 15 amino acids. V was pared by 0 bases and J by 6 bases, with 16 bases between. The sequenced sample was peripheral blood mononuclear cells (PBMCs), obtained before the fourth cycle of nivolumab. The clonotype comes from a human donor with classical Hodgkin lymphoma. The chain combines TRBV5-1 with TRBJ2-7; D uncertain. The CDR3 loop reads CASSLAADGLGEQYF. DNA for the CDR3: TGCGCCAGCAGCTTGGCGGCGGACGGATTAGGCGAGCAGTACTTC.